The sequence of this T cell receptor (beta chain) was determined in a study of blood T cells in healthy people across ages. General study findings and limits: As age increased, TCR beta diversity per million T cells fell in a roughly linear fashion. Naive CD4+ cell counts and diversity both ran higher in long-lived than in aged donors. Strong correlation linked observed beta diversity and percent naive T cells.

Using a J-beta primer mix together with a sample-barcoded 5' primer, a second PCR was run for about 6 to 11 cycles. Using its own MiXCR run on the 5' RACE reads, TCRdb lists one record per CDR3 protein. The data hold about 400,000 distinct CDR3 sequences, with 50% to 60% observed a single time. Regarding this clonotype: What it binds is not known.

V was pared by 6 bases and J by 3 bases, with 7 bases between. The CDR3 is made up of 11 amino acids. CDR1 and CDR2 from the germline V gene are DFQATT and SNEGSKA (reference sequence). Total RNA amounts of at least 5.5 micrograms were extracted per sample. The receptor comes from a man in his 60s in good health. V gene TRBV20-1 combines with J gene TRBJ2-3; D uncertain. Input material: blood. The CDR3: CSAGRTDTQYF. CDR3 sequence (DNA): TGCAGTGCCGGCCGTACAGATACGCAGTATTTT.